This is a list of T cell receptor beta chains from one sample in a study of blood T cell repertoires in COVID-19. Here immunoSEQ multiplex PCR was the method, and the copy in TCRdb shows in-frame clones only, minus some. The sample shows about 100,000 clones, approximately 92% of them seen only once. Sequencing input: peripheral blood. These receptor sequences come from a man in his fifties with active COVID-19. CDR3s include the opening cysteine and the closing phenylalanine or tryptophan. The size entry is marked missing in some rows and otherwise reads once, few, many or a size class.

cdr3_aa,clone_size,v_call,j_call
CASSEASQYNEQFF,NA,TRBV6-1,TRBJ2-1
CASSTDRVPSNQPQHF,NA,TRBV7-8,TRBJ1-5
CASSYPSGAPRNEQFF,NA,TRBV28,TRBJ2-1
CATSREEMNTEAFF,NA,TRBV15,TRBJ1-1
CASSQVEFTDTQYF,NA,TRBV3-1/TRBV3-2,TRBJ2-3
CASSLGPDRGLFRSGELFF,NA,TRBV5-4,TRBJ2-2
CASAGPNNQPQHF,NA,TRBV6-5,TRBJ1-5
CASSFITRGNSYNEQFF,NA,TRBV7-2,TRBJ2-1
CASRFQDRAVEQYF,few,TRBV13,TRBJ2-7
CASSASGTENSPLHF,NA,TRBV9,TRBJ1-6
CASSIHQGAGNQPQHF,NA,TRBV28,TRBJ1-5
CASSAQGVGTEAFF,NA,TRBV7-9,TRBJ1-1
CASRLAGAVFF,NA,TRBV27,TRBJ2-1
CASSEFRESGGEQFF,NA,TRBV25-1,TRBJ2-1
CASSYRTSGRTYEQYF,once,TRBV6-5,TRBJ2-7
CASSEYRGRETQYF,NA,TRBV25-1,TRBJ2-5
CASSLAALSYEQYF,NA,TRBV7-9,TRBJ2-7
CASSLSVSSGNTIYF,once,TRBV5-5,TRBJ1-3
CASSLGPRDRYSGANVLTF,NA,TRBV7-3,TRBJ2-6
CASSGTGGNQPQHF,NA,TRBV19,TRBJ1-5
CASSYSTVYYGYTF,NA,TRBV7-8,TRBJ1-2
CATSRDLTGGTEAFF,NA,TRBV15,TRBJ1-1
CASSQAGVDTGELFF,NA,TRBV4-2,TRBJ2-2
CASSSEFYEQYF,once,TRBV28,TRBJ2-7
CASSGQTGAELFF,NA,TRBV19,TRBJ2-2
CASSGPSDYNEQFF,once,TRBV9,TRBJ2-1
CASSLNTDRGRLDGYTF,NA,TRBV11-2,TRBJ1-2
CASSPRTDQPQHF,NA,TRBV11-2,TRBJ1-5
CASARGRNSPLHF,NA,TRBV14,TRBJ1-6
CASSSQRWGLGEKLFF,NA,TRBV28,TRBJ1-4
CASSQGQAQGPNEKLFF,NA,TRBV3-1/TRBV3-2,TRBJ1-4
CASSAYRTSGNNEQFF,NA,TRBV6-1,TRBJ2-1
CASSWGRTGNTGELFF,NA,TRBV5-4,TRBJ2-2
CASSPQWKNTEAFF,once,TRBV6-5,TRBJ1-1
CASSEQSFYEQYF,NA,TRBV2,TRBJ2-7
CASSDFVAGNPDLAKNIQYF,NA,TRBV6-1,TRBJ2-4
CASIQGGSSNQPQHF,NA,TRBV28,TRBJ1-5
CASTGTSGITDTQYF,NA,TRBV2,TRBJ2-3
CASSLVGQGGETQYF,NA,TRBV28,TRBJ2-5
CASTRSSGSYNEQFF,NA,TRBV6-6,TRBJ2-1
CASRYSRGANTEAFF,NA,TRBV6-5,TRBJ1-1
CASSQSSGTFEQYF,NA,TRBV3-1/TRBV3-2,TRBJ2-7
CSARLQETQYF,NA,TRBV20-1,TRBJ2-5
CASSSLSRRDQPQHF,once,TRBV27,TRBJ1-5
CAVRRGGETQYF,NA,TRBV2,TRBJ2-5
CASKKDPGGAYNEQFF,NA,TRBV9,TRBJ2-1
CASSLTQGGSNQPQHF,NA,TRBV10-2,TRBJ1-5
CASSARLVDNEQFF,NA,TRBV27,TRBJ2-1
CASSLGRENYNEQFF,NA,TRBV5-1,TRBJ2-1
CASSSQGRGGSSYNEQFF,NA,TRBV18,TRBJ2-1
CASSSPGLPTENIQYF,NA,TRBV6-2/TRBV6-3,TRBJ2-4
CASSLAGSGGNEQFF,NA,TRBV11-2,TRBJ2-1
CASSLRRQGVFPHSYEQYF,NA,TRBV27,TRBJ2-7